This record concerns one T cell receptor beta chain sequence. Original methodology: Reference gene primer amplification in the assay estimated nucleated cell counts. Generated by immunoSEQ multiplex PCR, the TCRdb table keeps only in-frame clones and is missing some. V and J calls and clone size are copied from that table; D and trimming were computed from the DNA. The sample shows 150,000 to 200,000 clones, 70% to 90% of them seen only once. The sample originates from a study of blood T cell repertoires in COVID-19. Study background: Acute and convalescent COVID-19 specimens originated in the United States, Italy and Spain. The cDNA or gDNA used as material had been derived from T cells, B-cell-depleted T cells, or PBMCs.

Seattle participants joined during active infection and were tracked over time. This CDR3 spans 14 amino acids. Germline V gene data show CDR1 as SEHNR and CDR2 as FQNEAQ (reference sequence). The V end lost 3 bases, the J end lost 4 bases, and 10 bases lay between the germline ends. Sequencing input: peripheral blood. This clonotype was sampled from a person between 70 and 80 years old with COVID-19, enrolled during active disease. The chain joins TRBV7-9 to TRBJ2-1; possible D gene TRBD2, 7 bases. The CDR3 spells CASSLAGAYNEQFF. CDR3 nucleotides: TGTGCCAGCAGCTTGGCGGGGGCTTACAATGAGCAGTTCTTC.